The entry that follows covers one T cell receptor (beta chain) sequence. Antigen: not known. The protocol was immunoSEQ multiplex PCR, while the TCRdb copy is restricted to in-frame clones and leaves out a portion. The sample includes 120,000 to 150,000 clones, approximately 91% of them seen just once. A 120-subject validation cohort, separate from the 666-subject first cohort, supplied the donors. The data stem from a study of cytomegalovirus exposure and HLA in healthy donors. General study results and limits: The listing of 150 to 200 TCR beta chains classed them as cytomegalovirus-associated. Rarity characterized most TCR sequences, yet some public TCRs appeared in many donors. It was reportedly the case that the classifier diagnosed cytomegalovirus status with high specificity and sensitivity.

CDR1 MGHDK and CDR2 SYGVNS come from the germline V gene. With V trimmed by 9 bases and J by 2 bases, 4 bases remained unmatched. This CDR3 contains 13 residues. This clonotype originated in a young man in good health and CMV-seronegative. Material: PBMCs. The chain carries TRBV25-1 and TRBJ2-3; 8 nucleotides agree with TRBD1. As DNA, the CDR3 is TGTGCCAGTCAGACAGGGGCCACAGATACGCAGTATTTT. It codes for CASQTGATDTQYF. The full variable domain, completed using reference TRBV25-1 and TRBJ2-3, is EADIYQTPRYLVIGTGKKITLECSQTMGHDKMYWYQQDPGMELHLIHYSYGVNSTEKGDLSSESTVSRIRTEHFPLTLESARPSHTSQYLCASQTGATDTQYFGPGTRLTVL.